The TCR beta chain described here comes from a study of blood T cells in healthy people across ages. A second about 7 to 12 cycle PCR used barcoded and J-beta primers. MiXCR was run by TCRdb on the 5' RACE reads, yielding one entry per CDR3 protein. This sample yields roughly 1.4 million distinct CDR3 sequences, of which roughly 64% are seen a single time; 6.7% belongs to the top ten. The CDR3 length is 16 residues. With 6 bases clipped from V and 0 bases from J, the junction kept 8 bases outside the gene matches. The germline gives CDR1 SGHVS, CDR2 FQNEAQ. This receptor was taken from a man in his late teens or twenties in good health. Input material: blood. The chain has TRBV7-8 and TRBJ2-3; TRBD2 aligns across 8 bases. The DNA of the CDR3 is TGTGCCAGCAGGCGTACTAGCGGTACTAGCACAGATACGCAGTATTTT. Encoded protein: CASRRTSGTSTDTQYF.